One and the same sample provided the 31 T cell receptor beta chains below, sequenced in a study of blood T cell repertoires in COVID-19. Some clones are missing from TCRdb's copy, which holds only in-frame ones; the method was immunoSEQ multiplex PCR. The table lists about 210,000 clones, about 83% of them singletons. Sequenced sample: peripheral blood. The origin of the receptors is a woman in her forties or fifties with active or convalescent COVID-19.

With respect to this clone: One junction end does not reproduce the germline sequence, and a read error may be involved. CDR3 nucleotides: TGTGCCAGCTTACCACAATACTTGAACACTGAAGCTTTCTTT. Translating gives CASLPQYLNTEAFF. This chain connects TRBV18 to TRBJ1-1; D ambiguous. In germline, CDR1 is KGHSH, CDR2 LQKENI. This CDR3 has 14 residues.

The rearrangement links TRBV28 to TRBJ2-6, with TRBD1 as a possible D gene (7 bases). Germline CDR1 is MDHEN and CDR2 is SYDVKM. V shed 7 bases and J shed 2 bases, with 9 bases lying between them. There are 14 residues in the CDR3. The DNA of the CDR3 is TGTGCCAGCACCAGGGGGGCTGGGGCCAACGTCCTGACTTTC. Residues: CASTRGAGANVLTF.

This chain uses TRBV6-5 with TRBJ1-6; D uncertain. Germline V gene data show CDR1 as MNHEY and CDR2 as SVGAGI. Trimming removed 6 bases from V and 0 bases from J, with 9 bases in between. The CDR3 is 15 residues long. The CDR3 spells CASRAMSSYNSPLHF. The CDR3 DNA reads TGTGCCAGCAGAGCCATGAGCTCCTATAATTCACCCCTCCACTTT.

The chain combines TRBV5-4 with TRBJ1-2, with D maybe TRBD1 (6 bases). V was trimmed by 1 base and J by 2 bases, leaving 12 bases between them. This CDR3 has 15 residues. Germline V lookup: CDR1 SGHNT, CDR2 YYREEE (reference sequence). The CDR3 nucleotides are TGTGCCAGCAGCTTGAAACAGGGAATGAACTATGGCTACACCTTC. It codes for CASSLKQGMNYGYTF.

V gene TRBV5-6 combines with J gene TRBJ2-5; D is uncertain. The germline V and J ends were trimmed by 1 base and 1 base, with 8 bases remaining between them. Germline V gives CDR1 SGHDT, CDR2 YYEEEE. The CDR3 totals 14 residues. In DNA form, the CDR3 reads TGTGCCAGCAGCTTGAAACAGCTCCAAGAGACCCAGTACTTC. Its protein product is CASSLKQLQETQYF. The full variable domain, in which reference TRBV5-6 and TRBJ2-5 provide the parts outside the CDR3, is DAGVTQSPTHLIKTRGQQVTLRCSPKSGHDTVSWYQQALGQGPQFIFQYYEEEERQRGNFPDRFSGHQFPNYSSELNVNALLLGDSALYLCASSLKQLQETQYFGPGTRLLVL.

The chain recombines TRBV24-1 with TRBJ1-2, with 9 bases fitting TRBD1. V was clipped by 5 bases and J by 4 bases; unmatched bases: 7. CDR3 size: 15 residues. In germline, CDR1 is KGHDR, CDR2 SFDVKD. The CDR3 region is CATSAGQGIGYGYTF. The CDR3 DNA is TGTGCCACCAGTGCGGGACAGGGAATTGGCTATGGCTACACCTTC.

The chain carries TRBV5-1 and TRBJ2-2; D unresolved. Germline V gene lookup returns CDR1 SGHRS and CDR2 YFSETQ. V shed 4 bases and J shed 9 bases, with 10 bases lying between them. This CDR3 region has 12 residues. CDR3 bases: TGCGCCAGCAGCATCCTTAACAGGGAGCTGTTTTTT. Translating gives CASSILNRELFF.

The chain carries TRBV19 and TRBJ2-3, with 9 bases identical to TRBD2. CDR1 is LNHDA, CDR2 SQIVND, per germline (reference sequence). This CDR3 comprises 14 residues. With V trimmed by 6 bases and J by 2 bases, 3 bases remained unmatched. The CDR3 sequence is CASRERGATDTQYF. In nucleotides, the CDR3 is TGTGCCAGTAGAGAGCGGGGGGCCACAGATACGCAGTATTTT.

Here the CDR3 reads CASRHSDRGLAFF. The CDR3 DNA sequence: TGTGCCAGTAGGCATTCGGACAGGGGGTTGGCTTTCTTT. The chain is built from TRBV19 and TRBJ1-1; 10 bases agree with TRBD1. Unmatched junction bases numbered 9, after V lost 6 bases and J lost 11 bases. This CDR3 contains 13 residues. The germline CDR1 and CDR2 sequences are LNHDA and SQIVND (reference sequence). The variable domain in full, with the rest retrieved from reference TRBV19 and TRBJ1-1, is DGGITQSPKYLFRKEGQNVTLSCEQNLNHDAMYWYRQDPGQGLRLIYYSQIVNDFQKGDIAEGYSVSREKKESFPLTVTSAQKNPTAFYLCASRHSDRGLAFFGQGTRLTVV.

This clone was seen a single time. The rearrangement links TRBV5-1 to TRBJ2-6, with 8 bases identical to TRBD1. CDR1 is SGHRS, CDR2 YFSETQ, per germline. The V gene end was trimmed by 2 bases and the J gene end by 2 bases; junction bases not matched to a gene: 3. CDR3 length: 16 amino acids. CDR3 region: CASSFTGGAGANVLTF. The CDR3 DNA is TGCGCCAGCAGCTTTACAGGGGGTGCTGGGGCCAACGTCCTGACTTTC.

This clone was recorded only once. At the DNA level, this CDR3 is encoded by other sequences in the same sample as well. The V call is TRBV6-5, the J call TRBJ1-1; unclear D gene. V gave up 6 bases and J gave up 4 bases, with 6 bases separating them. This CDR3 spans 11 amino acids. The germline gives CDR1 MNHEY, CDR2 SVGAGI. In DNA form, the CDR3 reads TGTGCCAGCAGAGGAGGCACTGAAGCTTTCTTT. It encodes CASRGGTEAFF.

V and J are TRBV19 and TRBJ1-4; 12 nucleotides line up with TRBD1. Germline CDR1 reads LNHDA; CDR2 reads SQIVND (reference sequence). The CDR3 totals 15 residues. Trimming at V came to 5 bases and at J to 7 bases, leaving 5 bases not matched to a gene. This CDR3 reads CASSVGTGGLEKLFF. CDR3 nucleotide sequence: TGTGCCAGTAGTGTCGGGACAGGGGGCCTTGAAAAACTGTTTTTT.

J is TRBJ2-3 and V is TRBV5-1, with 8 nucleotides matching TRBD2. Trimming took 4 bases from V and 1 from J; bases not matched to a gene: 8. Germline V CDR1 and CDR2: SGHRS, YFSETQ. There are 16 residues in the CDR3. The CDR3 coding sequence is TGCGCCAGCAGCGCTCAAGCAGCGGGGGGCACAGATACGCAGTATTTT. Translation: CASSAQAAGGTDTQYF.

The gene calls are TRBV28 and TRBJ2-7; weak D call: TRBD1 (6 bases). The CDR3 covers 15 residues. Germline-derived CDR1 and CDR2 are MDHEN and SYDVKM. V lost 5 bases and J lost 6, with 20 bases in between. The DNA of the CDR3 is TGTGCCAGCAGTCTCCCGCCTGTGGGGGCGGCCGAGCAGTACTTC. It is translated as CASSLPPVGAAEQYF.

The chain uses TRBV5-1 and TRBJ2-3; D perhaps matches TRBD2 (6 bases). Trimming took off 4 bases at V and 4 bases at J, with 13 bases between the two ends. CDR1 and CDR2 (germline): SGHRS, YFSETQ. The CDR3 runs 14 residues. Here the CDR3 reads CASSLPGGSDTQYF. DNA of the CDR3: TGCGCCAGCAGCCTACCTGGGGGGTCAGATACGCAGTATTTT. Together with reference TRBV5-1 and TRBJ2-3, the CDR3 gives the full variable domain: KAGVTQTPRYLIKTRGQQVTLSCSPISGHRSVSWYQQTPGQGLQFLFEYFSETQRNKGNFPGRFSGRQFSNSRSEMNVSTLELGDSALYLCASSLPGGSDTQYFGPGTRLTVL.

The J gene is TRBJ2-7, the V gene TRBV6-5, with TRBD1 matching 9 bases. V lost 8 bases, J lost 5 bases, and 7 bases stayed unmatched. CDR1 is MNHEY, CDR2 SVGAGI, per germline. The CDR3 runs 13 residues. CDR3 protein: CASAGTGLNEQYF. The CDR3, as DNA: TGTGCCAGCGCCGGGACAGGGCTCAACGAGCAGTACTTC.

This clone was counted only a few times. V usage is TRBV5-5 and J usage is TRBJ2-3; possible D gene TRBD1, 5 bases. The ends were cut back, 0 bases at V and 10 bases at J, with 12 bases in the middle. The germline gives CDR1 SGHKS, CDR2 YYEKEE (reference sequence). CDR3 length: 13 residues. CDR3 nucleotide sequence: TGTGCCAGCAGCTTGGCTGGACAAGGGGCGCAGTATTTT. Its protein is CASSLAGQGAQYF.

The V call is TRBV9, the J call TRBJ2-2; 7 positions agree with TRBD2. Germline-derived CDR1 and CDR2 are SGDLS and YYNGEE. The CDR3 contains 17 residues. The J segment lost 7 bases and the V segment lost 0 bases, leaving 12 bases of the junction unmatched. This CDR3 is CASSVAGRAGFYGELFF. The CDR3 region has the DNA TGTGCCAGCAGCGTAGCGGGACGAGCGGGGTTCTACGGGGAGCTGTTTTTT.

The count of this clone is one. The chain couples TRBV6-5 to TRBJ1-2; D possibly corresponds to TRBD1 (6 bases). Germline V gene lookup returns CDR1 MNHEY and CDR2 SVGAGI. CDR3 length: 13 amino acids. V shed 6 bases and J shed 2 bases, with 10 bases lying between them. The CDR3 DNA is TGTGCCAGCAGCGGGACATCGAACTATGGCTACACCTTC. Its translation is CASSGTSNYGYTF.

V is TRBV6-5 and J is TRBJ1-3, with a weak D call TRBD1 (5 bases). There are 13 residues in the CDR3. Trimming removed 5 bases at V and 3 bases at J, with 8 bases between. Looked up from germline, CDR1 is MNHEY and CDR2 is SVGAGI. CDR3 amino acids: CASSQGYGNTIYF. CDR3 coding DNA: TGTGCCAGCAGTCAGGGCTATGGAAACACCATATATTTT.

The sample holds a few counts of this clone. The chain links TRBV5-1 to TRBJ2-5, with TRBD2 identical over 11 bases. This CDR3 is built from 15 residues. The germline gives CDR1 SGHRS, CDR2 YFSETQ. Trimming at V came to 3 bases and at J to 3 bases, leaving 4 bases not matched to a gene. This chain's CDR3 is CASSSQGLAEETQYF. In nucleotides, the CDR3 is TGCGCCAGCAGCTCCCAGGGACTAGCGGAAGAGACCCAGTACTTC.

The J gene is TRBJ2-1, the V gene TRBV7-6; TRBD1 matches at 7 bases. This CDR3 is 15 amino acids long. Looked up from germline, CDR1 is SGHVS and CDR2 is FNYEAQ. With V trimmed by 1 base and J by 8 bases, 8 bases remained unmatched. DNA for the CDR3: TGTGCCAGCAGCTTAGGAGGGGGCCGGATAGATGAGCAGTTCTTC. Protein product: CASSLGGGRIDEQFF.

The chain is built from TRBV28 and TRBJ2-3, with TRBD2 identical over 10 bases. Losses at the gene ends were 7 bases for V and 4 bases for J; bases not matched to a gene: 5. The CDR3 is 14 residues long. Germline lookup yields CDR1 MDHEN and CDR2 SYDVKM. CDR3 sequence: CASTTGLAADTQYF. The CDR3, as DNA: TGTGCCAGCACGACAGGACTAGCGGCAGATACGCAGTATTTT.

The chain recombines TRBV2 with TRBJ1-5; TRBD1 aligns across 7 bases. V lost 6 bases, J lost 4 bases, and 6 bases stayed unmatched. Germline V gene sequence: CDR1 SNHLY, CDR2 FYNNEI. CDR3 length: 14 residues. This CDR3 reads CASSADRENQPQHF. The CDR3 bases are TGTGCCAGCAGCGCTGACAGGGAGAATCAGCCCCAGCATTTT. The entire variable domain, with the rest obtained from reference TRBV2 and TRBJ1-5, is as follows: EPEVTQTPSHQVTQMGQEVILRCVPISNHLYFYWYRQILGQKVEFLVSFYNNEISEKSEIFDDQFSVERPDGSNFTLKIRSTKLEDSAMYFCASSADRENQPQHFGDGTRLSIL.

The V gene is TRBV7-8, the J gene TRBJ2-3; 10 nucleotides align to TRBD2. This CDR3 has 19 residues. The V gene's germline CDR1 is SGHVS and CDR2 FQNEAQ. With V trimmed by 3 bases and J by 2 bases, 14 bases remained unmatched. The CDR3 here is CASSFRLLAGDKDTDTQYF. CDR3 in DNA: TGTGCCAGCAGCTTCCGACTTCTAGCGGGGGACAAAGACACAGATACGCAGTATTTT.

The CDR3 loop is CASSPGQGHYGYTF. CDR3 nucleotide sequence: TGCGCCAGCAGCCCCGGACAGGGCCACTATGGCTACACCTTC. The chain is built from TRBV5-1 and TRBJ1-2; 8 bases line up with TRBD1. V trimming: 4 bases; J trimming: 3 bases; junction bases outside the gene matches: 5. The CDR3 totals 14 residues. Germline CDR1 and CDR2: SGHRS and YFSETQ.

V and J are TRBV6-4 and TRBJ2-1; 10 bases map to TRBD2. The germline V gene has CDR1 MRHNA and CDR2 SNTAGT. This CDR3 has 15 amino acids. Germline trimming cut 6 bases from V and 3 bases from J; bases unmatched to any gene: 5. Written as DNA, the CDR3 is TGTGCCAGCAGCGCCGGGACTAGCGACTACAATGAGCAGTTCTTC. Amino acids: CASSAGTSDYNEQFF.

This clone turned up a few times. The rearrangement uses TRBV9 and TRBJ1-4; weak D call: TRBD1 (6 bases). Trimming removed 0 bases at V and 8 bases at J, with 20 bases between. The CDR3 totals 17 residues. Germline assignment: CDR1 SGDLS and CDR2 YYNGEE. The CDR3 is CASSVDVGQPRGEKLFF. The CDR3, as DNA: TGTGCCAGCAGCGTAGATGTCGGACAACCTAGGGGGGAAAAACTGTTTTTT.

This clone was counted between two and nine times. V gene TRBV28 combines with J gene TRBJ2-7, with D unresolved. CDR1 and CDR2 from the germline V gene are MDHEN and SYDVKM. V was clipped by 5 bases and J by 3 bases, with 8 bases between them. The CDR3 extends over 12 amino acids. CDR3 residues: CASSTSDYEQYF. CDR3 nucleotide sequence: TGTGCCAGCAGTACTTCCGACTACGAGCAGTACTTC. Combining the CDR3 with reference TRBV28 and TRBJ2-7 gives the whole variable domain DVKVTQSSRYLVKRTGEKVFLECVQDMDHENMFWYRQDPGLGLRLIYFSYDVKMKEKGDIPEGYSVSREKKERFSLILESASTNQTSMYLCASSTSDYEQYFGPGTRLTVT.

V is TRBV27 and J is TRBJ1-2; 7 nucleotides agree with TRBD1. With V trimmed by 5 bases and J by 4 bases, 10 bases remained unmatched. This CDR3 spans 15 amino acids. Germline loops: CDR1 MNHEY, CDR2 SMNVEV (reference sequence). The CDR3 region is CASSLTGSRSYGYTF. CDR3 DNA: TGTGCCAGCAGTCTGACAGGGAGTAGGAGCTATGGCTACACCTTC.

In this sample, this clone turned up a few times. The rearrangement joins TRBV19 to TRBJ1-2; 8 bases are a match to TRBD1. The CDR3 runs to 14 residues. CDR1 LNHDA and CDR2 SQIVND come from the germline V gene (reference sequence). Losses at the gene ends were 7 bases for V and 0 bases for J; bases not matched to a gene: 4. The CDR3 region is CASKRTGTNYGYTF. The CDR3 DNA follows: TGTGCCAGTAAGAGGACAGGGACTAACTATGGCTACACCTTC.